The 4 T cell receptor beta chains below come from one sample, sequenced in a study of OX40 agonist ivuxolimab in advanced cancers. The protocol was immunoSEQ multiplex PCR, while the TCRdb copy is restricted to in-frame clones and leaves out a portion. The table lists some 58,000 clones, approximately 91% of them singletons, with 0.77% in the top ten. The sample consisted of CD4+ or CD8+ T cells sorted from blood, taken in a trial of the OX40 agonist ivuxolimab. The receptors come from an adult with an advanced solid tumor such as melanoma, head and neck, liver or kidney cancer.

The chain links TRBV19 to TRBJ2-7; 9 bases agree with TRBD1. In germline, CDR1 is LNHDA, CDR2 SQIVND (reference sequence). The V gene end was trimmed by 7 bases and the J gene end by 0 bases; junction bases not matched to a gene: 4. The CDR3 runs 14 residues. DNA for the CDR3: TGTGCCAGTATGCGGGACAGGGCCTCCTACGAGCAGTACTTC. The encoded protein is CASMRDRASYEQYF.

The CDR3 DNA reads as TGTGCCAGCAGCTTAGACGGGATTGCGGACAATGAGCAGTTCTTC. Its protein is CASSLDGIADNEQFF. This chain connects TRBV11-3 to TRBJ2-1; possible D gene TRBD2, 5 bases. Germline V gene data show CDR1 as SGHNT and CDR2 as YENEEA. This CDR3 is built from 15 residues. V shed 0 bases and J shed 5 bases, with 11 bases lying between them. Full variable domain (missing parts from reference TRBV11-3 and TRBJ2-1): EAGVVQSPRYKIIEKKQPVAFWCNPISGHNTLYWYLQNLGQGPELLIRYENEEAVDDSQLPKDRFSAERLKGVDSTLKIQPAELGDSAVYLCASSLDGIADNEQFFGPGTRLTVL.

The rearrangement links TRBV19 to TRBJ1-5, with 7 positions matching TRBD1. The CDR3 covers 16 residues. The J segment lost 4 bases and the V segment lost 4 bases, leaving 10 bases of the junction unmatched. The V gene's germline CDR1 is LNHDA and CDR2 SQIVND (reference sequence). This chain's CDR3 is CASSSPQTGTNQPQHF. Here the CDR3 DNA reads TGTGCCAGTAGTAGCCCTCAGACAGGGACGAATCAGCCCCAGCATTTT.

Turning to this clone: This specimen includes other DNA sequences encoding the same CDR3. This chain connects TRBV19 to TRBJ2-7, with D perhaps TRBD2 (5 bases). Germline V gene lookup returns CDR1 LNHDA and CDR2 SQIVND (reference sequence). The CDR3 extends over 13 amino acids. V lost 3 bases and J lost 3, with 9 bases in between. The CDR3 DNA sequence: TGTGCCAGTAGTATCGCGGGCGGCTACGAGCAGTACTTC. Protein: CASSIAGGYEQYF. The complete variable domain, with remaining parts taken from reference TRBV19 and TRBJ2-7, reads DGGITQSPKYLFRKEGQNVTLSCEQNLNHDAMYWYRQDPGQGLRLIYYSQIVNDFQKGDIAEGYSVSREKKESFPLTVTSAQKNPTAFYLCASSIAGGYEQYFGPGTRLTVT.